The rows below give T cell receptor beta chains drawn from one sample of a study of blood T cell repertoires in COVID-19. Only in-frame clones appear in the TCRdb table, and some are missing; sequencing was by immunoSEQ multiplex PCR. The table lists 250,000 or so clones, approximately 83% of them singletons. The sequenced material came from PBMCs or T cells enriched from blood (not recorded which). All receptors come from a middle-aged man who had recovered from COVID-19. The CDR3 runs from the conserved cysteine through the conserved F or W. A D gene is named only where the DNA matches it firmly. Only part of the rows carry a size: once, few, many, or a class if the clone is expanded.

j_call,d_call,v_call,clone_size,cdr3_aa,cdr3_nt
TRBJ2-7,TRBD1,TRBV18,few,CASSLVGTGQGGYEQYF,TGTGCCAGCTCACTCGTGGGAACGGGACAGGGAGGCTACGAGCAGTACTTC
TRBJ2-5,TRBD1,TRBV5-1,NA,CASHLTGGALETQYF,TGCGCCAGCCACTTGACAGGGGGCGCCTTAGAGACCCAGTACTTC
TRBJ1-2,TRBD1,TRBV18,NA,CASSPGTGGSYGYTF,TGTGCCAGCTCACCCGGGACAGGGGGTTCGTATGGCTACACCTTC
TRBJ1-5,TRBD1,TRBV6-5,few,CASSQRQGGPQHF,TGTGCCAGCAGCCAGAGACAGGGGGGGCCCCAGCATTTT
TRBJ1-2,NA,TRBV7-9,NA,CASSSVSGGGYTF,TGTGCCAGCAGCTCCGTATCGGGGGGTGGCTACACCTTC
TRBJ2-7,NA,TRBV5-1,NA,CASSLAGGDYEQYF,TGCGCCAGCAGCTTGGCCGGGGGAGACTACGAGCAGTACTTC
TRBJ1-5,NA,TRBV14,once,CASSQSGNQPQHF,TGTGCCAGCAGCCAGAGCGGCAATCAGCCCCAGCATTTT
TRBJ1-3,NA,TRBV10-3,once,CAIRQGDGNTIYF,TGTGCCATCCGGCAGGGTGATGGAAACACCATATATTTT
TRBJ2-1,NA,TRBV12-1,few,CASSFVSESSYNEQFF,TGTGCCAGCAGCTTTGTTAGCGAAAGCTCCTACAATGAGCAGTTCTTC
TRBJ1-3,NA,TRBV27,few,CASSFAAVGNTIYF,TGTGCCAGCAGTTTCGCGGCGGTTGGAAACACCATATATTTT
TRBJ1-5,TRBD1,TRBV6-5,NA,CASRNGQGETQPQHF,TGTGCCAGCAGAAACGGACAGGGAGAGACTCAGCCCCAGCATTTT
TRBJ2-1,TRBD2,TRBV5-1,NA,CASSPAGGLNEQFF,TGCGCCAGCAGTCCAGCGGGGGGTCTAAATGAGCAGTTCTTC
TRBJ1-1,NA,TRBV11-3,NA,CASSLGQMNTEAFF,TGTGCCAGCAGCCTAGGACAAATGAACACTGAAGCTTTCTTT
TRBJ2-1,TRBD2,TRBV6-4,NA,CASSTSGTSGRVSYNEQFF,TGTGCCAGCAGTACCTCCGGGACTAGCGGGAGGGTCTCCTACAATGAGCAGTTCTTC
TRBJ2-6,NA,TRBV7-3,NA,CASSPLGGLTGANVLTF,TGTGCCAGCAGCCCTTTGGGGGGATTAACTGGGGCCAACGTCCTGACTTTC
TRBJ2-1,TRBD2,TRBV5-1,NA,CASRAGTTYNEQFF,TGCGCCAGCAGGGCCGGGACTACATACAATGAGCAGTTCTTC
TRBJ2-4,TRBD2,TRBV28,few,CASSFGGVNIQYF,TGTGCCAGCAGTTTCGGGGGGGTGAACATTCAGTACTTC
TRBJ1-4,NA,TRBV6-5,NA,CASREFAGEKLFF,TGTGCCAGCCGCGAGTTTGCGGGTGAAAAACTGTTTTTT
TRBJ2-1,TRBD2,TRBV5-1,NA,CASKTSGTEIYNEQFF,TGCGCCAGCAAGACTAGCGGGACCGAGATCTACAATGAGCAGTTCTTC
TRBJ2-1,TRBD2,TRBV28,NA,CASSFLLAGRNEQFF,TGTGCCAGCAGTTTCTTACTAGCGGGACGCAATGAGCAGTTCTTC
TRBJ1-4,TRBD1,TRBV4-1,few,CASSPRTGFSLGEKLFF,TGCGCCAGCAGCCCGCGGACAGGGTTTAGTTTGGGTGAAAAACTGTTTTTT
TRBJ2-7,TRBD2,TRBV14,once,CASSQFEGRAYEQYF,TGTGCCAGCAGCCAATTTGAAGGGAGGGCCTACGAGCAGTACTTC
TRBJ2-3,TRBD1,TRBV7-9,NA,CASSLSGQGPDTQYF,TGTGCCAGCAGCTTATCGGGACAGGGCCCAGATACGCAGTATTTT
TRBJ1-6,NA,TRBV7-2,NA,CASSLQQGTGNSPLHF,TGTGCCAGCAGCCTCCAGCAGGGTACCGGCAATTCACCCCTCCACTTT
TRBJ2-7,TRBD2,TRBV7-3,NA,CASSPDSGIISYEQYF,TGTGCCAGCAGCCCTGATAGCGGGATTATATCCTACGAGCAGTACTTC
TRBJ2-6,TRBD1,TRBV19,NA,CASATGFSGANVLTF,TGTGCCAGTGCGACAGGGTTCTCTGGGGCCAACGTCCTGACTTTC
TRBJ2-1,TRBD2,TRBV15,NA,CATGTSGYNEQFF,TGTGCCACCGGGACTAGCGGGTACAATGAGCAGTTCTTC
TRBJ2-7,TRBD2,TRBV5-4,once,CASGGDSGRSYEQYF,TGTGCCAGCGGAGGGGATAGCGGGCGCTCCTACGAGCAGTACTTC
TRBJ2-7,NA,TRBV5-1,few,CASIIYEQYF,TGCGCCAGCATAATTTACGAGCAGTACTTC
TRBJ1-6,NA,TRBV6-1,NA,CASSEVGGSSYNSPLHF,TGTGCCAGCAGTGAAGTCGGGGGAAGCTCCTATAATTCACCCCTCCACTTT
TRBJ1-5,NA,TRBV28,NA,CASSPQGISQPQHF,TGTGCCAGCAGCCCGCAGGGTATCAGTCAGCCCCAGCATTTT
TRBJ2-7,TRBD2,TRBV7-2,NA,CASSYGTSGYEQYF,TGTGCCAGCAGCTACGGGACTAGCGGATACGAGCAGTACTTC
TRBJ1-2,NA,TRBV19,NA,CASSIPDGTGYGYTF,TGTGCCAGTAGTATCCCGGACGGTACGGGGTATGGCTACACCTTC
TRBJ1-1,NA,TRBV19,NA,CASRIDGNTEAFF,TGTGCCAGTAGGATAGACGGTAACACTGAAGCTTTCTTT
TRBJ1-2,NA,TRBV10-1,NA,CASSELVGGGYTF,TGCGCCAGCAGTGAGTTGGTCGGGGGAGGCTACACCTTC
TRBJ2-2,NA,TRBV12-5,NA,CASGLARQNTGELFF,TGTGCTAGTGGTTTGGCGAGACAGAACACCGGGGAGCTGTTTTTT
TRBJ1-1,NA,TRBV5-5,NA,CASSPAGGAEAFF,TGTGCCAGCAGCCCCGCCGGAGGCGCTGAAGCTTTCTTT
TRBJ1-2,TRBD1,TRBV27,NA,CASSFQRQGPGYTF,TGTGCCAGCAGTTTCCAAAGACAGGGTCCGGGCTACACCTTC
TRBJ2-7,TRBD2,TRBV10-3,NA,CATGLAGVRSYEQYF,TGTGCCACGGGACTAGCGGGAGTTCGCTCCTACGAGCAGTACTTC
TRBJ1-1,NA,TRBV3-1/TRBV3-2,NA,CASSQGVVYTEAFF,TGTGCCAGCAGCCAAGGAGTAGTGTACACTGAAGCTTTCTTT
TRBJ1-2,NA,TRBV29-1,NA,CSSLAGYGYTF,TGCAGCTCTCTGGCAGGCTATGGCTACACCTTC
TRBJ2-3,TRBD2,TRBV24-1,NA,CATSDWTSGTDTQYF,TGTGCCACCAGTGACTGGACTAGCGGCACAGATACGCAGTATTTT
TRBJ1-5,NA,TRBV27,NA,CASSSRYSSQPQHF,TGTGCCAGCAGTTCCCGGTATTCTTCTCAGCCCCAGCATTTT
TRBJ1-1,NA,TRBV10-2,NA,CASSAGMNTEAFF,TGCGCCAGCAGTGCGGGGATGAACACTGAAGCTTTCTTT
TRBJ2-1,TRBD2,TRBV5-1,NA,CASSLAPGLAYNEQFF,TGCGCCAGCAGCTTGGCCCCGGGACTAGCCTACAATGAGCAGTTCTTC
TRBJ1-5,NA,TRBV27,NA,CASRQWSGSGNQPQHF,TGTGCCAGCAGGCAGTGGTCGGGGAGTGGCAATCAGCCCCAGCATTTT
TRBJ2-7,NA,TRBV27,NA,CASAAGRYEQYF,TGTGCCAGCGCGGCGGGGCGCTACGAGCAGTACTTC
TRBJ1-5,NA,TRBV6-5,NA,CASSSRVNSNQPQHF,TGTGCCAGCAGTTCCCGAGTAAATAGCAATCAGCCCCAGCATTTT
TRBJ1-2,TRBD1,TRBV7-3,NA,CASSLSGQGYGYTF,TGTGCCAGCAGCTTAAGTGGACAGGGGTATGGCTACACCTTC
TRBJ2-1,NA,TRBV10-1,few,CASSGTRYNEQFF,TGCGCCAGCAGTGGAACCAGATACAATGAGCAGTTCTTC
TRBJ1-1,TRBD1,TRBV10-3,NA,CAIRGGQAMNTEAFF,TGTGCCATCAGGGGAGGACAGGCCATGAACACTGAAGCTTTCTTT
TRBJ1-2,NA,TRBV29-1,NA,CSVARSSNYGYTF,TGCAGCGTTGCCCGGTCCTCTAACTATGGCTACACCTTC
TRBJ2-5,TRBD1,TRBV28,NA,CASRRGQGKNQETQYF,TGTGCCAGCAGGCGAGGACAGGGCAAGAACCAAGAGACCCAGTACTTC
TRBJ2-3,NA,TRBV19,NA,CASSITAGSTDTQYF,TGTGCCAGTAGTATCACTGCAGGGAGCACAGATACGCAGTATTTT